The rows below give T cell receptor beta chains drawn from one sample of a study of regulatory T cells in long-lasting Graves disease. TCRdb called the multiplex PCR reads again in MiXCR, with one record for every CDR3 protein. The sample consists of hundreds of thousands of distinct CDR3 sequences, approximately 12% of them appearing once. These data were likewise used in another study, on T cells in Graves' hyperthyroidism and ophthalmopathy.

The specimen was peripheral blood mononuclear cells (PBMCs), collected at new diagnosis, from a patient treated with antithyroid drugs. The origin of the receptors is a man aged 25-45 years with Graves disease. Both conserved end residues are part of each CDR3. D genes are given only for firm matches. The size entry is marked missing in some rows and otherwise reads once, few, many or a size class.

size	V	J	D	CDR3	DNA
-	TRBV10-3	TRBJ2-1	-	CAISLRDNEQFF	TGTGCCATCAGTCTCCGGGACAATGAGCAGTTCTTC
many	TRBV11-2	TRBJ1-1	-	CASSRGGWGTEAFF	TGTGCCAGCAGCCGAGGGGGATGGGGCACTGAAGCTTTCTTT
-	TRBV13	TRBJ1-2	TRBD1	CASSLRGTGRLGGYTF	TGTGCCAGCAGCTTACGGGGGACAGGTCGGTTAGGGGGCTACACCTTC
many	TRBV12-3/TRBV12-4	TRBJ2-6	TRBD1	CASTPDRGNSGANVLTF	TGTGCCAGCACCCCGGACAGGGGAAACTCTGGGGCCAACGTCCTGACTTTC
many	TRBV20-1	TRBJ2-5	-	CSPWAGSETQYF	TGCAGTCCCTGGGCCGGATCAGAGACCCAGTACTTC
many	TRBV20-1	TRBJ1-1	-	CSARDVRDTEAFF	TGCAGTGCTAGGGATGTAAGGGACACTGAAGCTTTCTTT
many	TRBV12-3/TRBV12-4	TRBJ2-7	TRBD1	CASTVGGSDREQYF	TGTGCCAGCACCGTAGGGGGCTCGGATCGCGAGCAGTACTTC
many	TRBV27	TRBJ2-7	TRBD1	CASSLMGQTYEQYF	TGTGCCAGCAGTTTAATGGGACAGACCTACGAGCAGTACTTC
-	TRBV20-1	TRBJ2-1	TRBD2	CASGDNNEQFF	TGCGCCAGCGGGGATAACAATGAGCAGTTCTTC
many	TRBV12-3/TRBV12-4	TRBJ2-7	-	CASSLSAHYEQYF	TGTGCCAGCAGTTTAAGCGCCCACTACGAGCAGTACTTC
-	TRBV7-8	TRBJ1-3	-	CASSLRAVNTIYF	TGTGCCAGCAGCTTAAGGGCGGTAAACACCATATATTTT
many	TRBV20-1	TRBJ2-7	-	CSARDSWEQYF	TGCAGTGCTAGAGATTCGTGGGAGCAGTACTTC
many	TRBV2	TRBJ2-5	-	CARRGQETQYF	TGTGCCAGGAGGGGCCAAGAGACCCAGTACTTC
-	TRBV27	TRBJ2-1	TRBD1	CASAGQGSYNEQFF	TGTGCCAGTGCCGGACAGGGCTCCTACAATGAGCAGTTCTTC
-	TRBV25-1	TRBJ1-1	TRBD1	CASSGTGGGKVAFF	TGTGCCAGCAGTGGGACAGGGGGCGGGAAGGTAGCTTTCTTT
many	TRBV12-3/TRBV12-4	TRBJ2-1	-	CASSPGTVGGQFF	TGTGCCAGCAGCCCCGGGACCGTCGGTGGGCAGTTCTTC
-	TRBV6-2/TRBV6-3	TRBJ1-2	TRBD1	CASSEEGQGRYGYTF	TGTGCCAGCAGTGAAGAGGGACAGGGGCGATATGGCTACACCTTC
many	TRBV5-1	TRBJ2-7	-	CASSLVLGYEQYF	TGCGCCAGCAGCTTGGTTCTTGGGTACGAGCAGTACTTC
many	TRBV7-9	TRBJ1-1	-	CASSFEGGVTEAFF	TGTGCCAGCAGCTTTGAGGGAGGGGTTACTGAAGCTTTCTTT
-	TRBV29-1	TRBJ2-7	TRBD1	CNVVRDRVGEQYF	TGCAACGTGGTCCGGGACAGGGTCGGGGAGCAGTACTTC
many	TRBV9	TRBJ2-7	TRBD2	CASSVDPSGLVYEQYF	TGTGCCAGCAGCGTGGACCCGTCAGGACTAGTTTACGAGCAGTACTTC
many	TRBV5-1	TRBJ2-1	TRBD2	CASSSLGRSGRADEQFF	TGCGCCAGCAGCTCCCTGGGGAGGAGCGGGAGGGCCGATGAGCAGTTCTTC
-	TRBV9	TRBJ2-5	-	CASSMGLQETQYF	TGTGCCAGCAGCATGGGACTCCAAGAGACCCAGTACTTC
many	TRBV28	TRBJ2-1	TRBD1	CASSFQGDSSYNEQFF	TGTGCCAGCAGTTTTCAGGGGGACAGCTCCTACAATGAGCAGTTCTTC
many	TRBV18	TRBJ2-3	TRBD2	CASSPGLGADTQYF	TGTGCCAGCTCACCGGGACTAGGTGCAGATACGCAGTATTTT